The clone carrying this T cell receptor (beta chain) has a handful of counts. Its matching antigen is unknown. The data were obtained in a study of T cells in Graves' hyperthyroidism and ophthalmopathy. Regarding the study as a whole: Blood shared most expanded thyroid clonotypes above 0.001.

Germline V gene lookup returns CDR1 SGHAT and CDR2 FQNNGV. This CDR3 comprises 13 residues. V lost 8 bases and J lost 2, with 11 bases in between. Amplified regions were TCR beta CDR3 sequences from RNA transcripts. HTBI primers were employed in a first-round RT-PCR of the TCR CDR3. Using its own MiXCR run on the multiplex PCR reads, TCRdb lists one record per CDR3 protein. The table lists a few hundred thousand distinct CDR3 sequences, about half of them singletons. The sequencing sample was made of peripheral blood or thyroid tissue (not recorded which). The clonotype originates from an adult woman with Graves' disease, either hyperthyroidism or ophthalmopathy (not recorded which). The chain employs TRBV11-2 and TRBJ2-3; either TRBD1 or TRBD2 may fit D (5 bases each). As DNA, the CDR3 is TGTGCCAGCCGGGACCAAAACACAGATACGCAGTATTTT. It translates to CASRDQNTDTQYF.